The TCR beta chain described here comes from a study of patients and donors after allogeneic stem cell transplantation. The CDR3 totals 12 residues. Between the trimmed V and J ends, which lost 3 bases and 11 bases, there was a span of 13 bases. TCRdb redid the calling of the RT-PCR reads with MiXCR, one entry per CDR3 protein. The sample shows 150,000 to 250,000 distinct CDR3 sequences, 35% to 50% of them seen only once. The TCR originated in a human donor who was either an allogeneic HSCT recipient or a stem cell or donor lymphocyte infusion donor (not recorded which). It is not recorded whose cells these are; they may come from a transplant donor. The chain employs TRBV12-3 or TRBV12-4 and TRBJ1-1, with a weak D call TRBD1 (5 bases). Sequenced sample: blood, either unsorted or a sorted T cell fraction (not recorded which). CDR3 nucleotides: TGTGCCAGCAGTTTTAAGGGGATGAAGGCTTTCTTT. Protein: CASSFKGMKAFF.